This paragraph covers one T cell receptor (beta chain) sequence. This CDR3 has 9 amino acids. Sequencing was performed with immunoSEQ multiplex PCR; in TCRdb, only in-frame clones are kept and a portion is missing. The sample has around 340,000 clones, 95% seen once; the top ten hold roughly 0.021%. These data belong to a study of shared T cell receptors in the human thymus. The chain carries TRBV12-1 and TRBJ2-7. TRBV12-1 is shown as a pseudogene. Sequencing input: thymocytes. The clonotype originates from a human donor. In nucleotides, the CDR3 is TGTGCCAGCAGTTCCGAGCAGTACTTC. It codes for CASSSEQYF.